A selection of T cell receptor beta chains follows, all from one sample in a study of blood T cells in healthy people across ages. Each CDR3 protein is one row after TCRdb ran MiXCR on the 5' RACE reads. Of around 850,000 distinct CDR3 sequences listed, around 36% are singletons. Sequences were obtained from blood. Receptors were obtained from a man younger than 35 in good health. The CDR3 runs from the conserved cysteine through the conserved F or W. The order of the fields is J gene, V gene, D gene, clone size, CDR3 DNA, CDR3 protein. The D gene is left open where the match is weak. Clone sizes are given selectively: once, few, many, or a class where the clone is expanded.

J: TRBJ2-1; V: TRBV7-8; D: TRBD2; size: few; DNA: TGTGCCAGCAGCTTAGTTAAGCGGGGGTCCTCCGGTACGTACAATGAGCAGTTCTTC; CDR3: CASSLVKRGSSGTYNEQFF
J: TRBJ2-3; V: TRBV4-3; D: TRBD2; size: once; DNA: TGCGCCAGCAGCCAAGATCTGCCGACTAGCGGGGGCCGGAGTACGCAGTATTTT; CDR3: CASSQDLPTSGGRSTQYF
J: TRBJ1-5; V: TRBV6-6; D: .; size: few; DNA: TGTGCCAGCAGTTACTCGACGGGCAGCTTTAGCAATCAGCCCCAGCATTTT; CDR3: CASSYSTGSFSNQPQHF
J: TRBJ1-2; V: TRBV29-1; D: .; size: .; DNA: TGCAGCGTTGTAAACAGCAACTATGGCTACACCTTC; CDR3: CSVVNSNYGYTF
J: TRBJ2-7; V: TRBV6-2/TRBV6-3; D: .; size: .; DNA: TGTGCCAGCAGTTGCTCGACGGGGTACGAGCAGTACTTC; CDR3: CASSCSTGYEQYF
J: TRBJ2-7; V: TRBV20-1; D: TRBD2; size: .; DNA: TGCAGTACTAGAGGGGAGCGGGGTTACGAGCAGTACTTC; CDR3: CSTRGERGYEQYF
J: TRBJ1-4; V: TRBV20-1; D: TRBD1; size: once; DNA: TGCAGTGCTCGACTCGGGACAGGGACTGAAAAACTGTTTTTT; CDR3: CSARLGTGTEKLFF
J: TRBJ1-1; V: TRBV6-5; D: .; size: .; DNA: TGTGCCAGCAGTTACTCGGCAGGGTGGGTAAACACTGAAGCTTTCTTT; CDR3: CASSYSAGWVNTEAFF
J: TRBJ1-1; V: TRBV27; D: TRBD1; size: .; DNA: TGTGCCAGCAGTTTACCCGCAGGGGGAAAGAACACTGAAGCTTTCTTT; CDR3: CASSLPAGGKNTEAFF
J: TRBJ2-3; V: TRBV27; D: .; size: .; DNA: TGTGCCAGCAGTTTAACCACAGGGATAGATACGCAGTATTTT; CDR3: CASSLTTGIDTQYF
J: TRBJ1-6; V: TRBV6-5; D: .; size: few; DNA: TGTGCCAGCAGTCCGACCGGGCCATTCCGGGGTTCACCCCTCCACTTT; CDR3: CASSPTGPFRGSPLHF
J: TRBJ2-7; V: TRBV20-1; D: .; size: many; DNA: TGCAGTGCTTCGGGACCCTACTACGAGCAGTACTTC; CDR3: CSASGPYYEQYF
J: TRBJ1-2; V: TRBV20-1; D: .; size: many; DNA: TGCAGTGCTAGAGATCCGAGGGGGGAGGATGGCTACACCTTC; CDR3: CSARDPRGEDGYTF
J: TRBJ2-3; V: TRBV5-1; D: .; size: .; DNA: TGCGCCAGCAGCTTGGAGGTAGTTCCCGATACGCAGTATTTT; CDR3: CASSLEVVPDTQYF
J: TRBJ2-3; V: TRBV28; D: .; size: .; DNA: TGTGCCAGCAGTTCCCGGGGGGCGGCTAGCACAGATACGCAGTATTTT; CDR3: CASSSRGAASTDTQYF
J: TRBJ2-5; V: TRBV4-2; D: .; size: many; DNA: TGTGCCAGCAGCCAAGATCTGAGTGGCGGGCGATCCCAAGAGACCCAGTACTTC; CDR3: CASSQDLSGGRSQETQYF
J: TRBJ2-3; V: TRBV9; D: TRBD2; size: .; DNA: TGTGCCAGCAGCGTAGGGGGGGGAGCAACAGATACGCAGTATTTT; CDR3: CASSVGGGATDTQYF
J: TRBJ2-7; V: TRBV9; D: TRBD1; size: .; DNA: TGTGCCAGCAGCCCGAGGTTGACAGGGGTGAACGAGCAGTACTTC; CDR3: CASSPRLTGVNEQYF
J: TRBJ2-3; V: TRBV7-3; D: TRBD1; size: .; DNA: TGTGCCAGCAGCTCGACAGGGGAACGGGCAGATACGCAGTATTTT; CDR3: CASSSTGERADTQYF
J: TRBJ2-1; V: TRBV10-2; D: .; size: .; DNA: TGCGCCAGCAGTGTTGGAGGGATTTATGAAGAGACCCAGTTCTTC; CDR3: CASSVGGIYEETQFF
J: TRBJ1-2; V: TRBV12-3/TRBV12-4; D: .; size: .; DNA: TGTGCCAGCAGTCCTACCGTGGTGGCAGCGACTATAAACTATGGCTACACCTTC; CDR3: CASSPTVVAATINYGYTF
J: TRBJ1-6; V: TRBV27; D: TRBD1; size: .; DNA: TGTGCCAGCAGTCAAGACAGGGGTGGCTATAATTCACCCCTCCACTTT; CDR3: CASSQDRGGYNSPLHF
J: TRBJ2-7; V: TRBV5-5; D: .; size: .; DNA: TGTGCCAGCAGCTCGGCCGCGTTAGGCAGCTCCTACGAACAGTACTTC; CDR3: CASSSAALGSSYEQYF
J: TRBJ2-1; V: TRBV20-1; D: .; size: many; DNA: TGCAGTGCTAGATCACTAGATGAGCAGTTCTTC; CDR3: CSARSLDEQFF
J: TRBJ1-1; V: TRBV20-1; D: TRBD1; size: .; DNA: TGCAGTGCTAGGGGAGGAGGCAGGGGGGTTGAAGCTTTCTTT; CDR3: CSARGGGRGVEAFF
J: TRBJ2-3; V: TRBV20-1; D: .; size: many; DNA: TGCAGTGCTCGTAAGACTACAGATACGCAGTATTTT; CDR3: CSARKTTDTQYF
J: TRBJ1-2; V: TRBV4-2; D: .; size: few; DNA: TGTGCCAGCAGCCAGGAGGACCGGGTAGCTAACTATGGCTACACCTTC; CDR3: CASSQEDRVANYGYTF
J: TRBJ2-4; V: TRBV29-1; D: .; size: many; DNA: TGCAGCGTTTGGTGGGGGGACATTCAGTACTTC; CDR3: CSVWWGDIQYF
J: TRBJ2-6; V: TRBV7-9; D: TRBD1; size: few; DNA: TGTGCCAGCAGCACCGAGATTGCGACAGGGGTGAGGGCCAACGTCCTGACTTTC; CDR3: CASSTEIATGVRANVLTF
J: TRBJ2-7; V: TRBV2; D: .; size: few; DNA: TGTGCCAGCAGGGGACACTTGGGGCGCTACGAGCAGTACTTC; CDR3: CASRGHLGRYEQYF
J: TRBJ1-2; V: TRBV30; D: .; size: .; DNA: TGTGCCTGGAGTGTTGACAGCTCTAACTATGGCTACACCTTC; CDR3: CAWSVDSSNYGYTF
J: TRBJ1-2; V: TRBV7-9; D: .; size: many; DNA: TGTGCCAGCAGCTTATCCTCGGGGATCTATGGCTACACCTTC; CDR3: CASSLSSGIYGYTF
J: TRBJ1-5; V: TRBV24-1; D: .; size: .; DNA: TGTGCCACCAGTGATTTAGCAGGGGATAGCAATCAGCCCCAGCATTTT; CDR3: CATSDLAGDSNQPQHF